The 29 T cell receptor beta chains below were found in one sample sequenced in a study of blood T cell repertoires in COVID-19. This table comes from immunoSEQ multiplex PCR, and its TCRdb copy is limited to in-frame clones, with some not included. The sample contains tens of thousands of clones, more than 70% of which appear only once. Sequencing was performed on peripheral blood. These receptors all come from a man aged 50-60 years with active COVID-19.

The rearrangement uses TRBV6-6 and TRBJ1-5, with D unresolved. Trimming stripped 2 bases from V and 4 bases from J, with 9 bases between. The CDR3 contains 14 residues. From germline, CDR1 is MNHNY and CDR2 SVGAGI (reference sequence). The CDR3 DNA reads as TGTGCCAGCAGTTACGGGGAGCGAAATCAGCCCCAGCATTTT. Translation gives CASSYGERNQPQHF.

The chain couples TRBV30 to TRBJ2-6, with 7 bases lining up with TRBD1. After removal of 5 bases from V and 0 bases from J, the junction contained 7 bases not matched to a gene. Germline V gene lookup returns CDR1 GTSNPN and CDR2 SVGIG (reference sequence). The CDR3 runs to 16 residues. CDR3 in DNA: TGTGCCTGGGCAAGGGACAGAGCCTCTGGGGCCAACGTCCTGACTTTC. Translation gives CAWARDRASGANVLTF.

This clone was detected once. The V call is TRBV25-1, the J call TRBJ1-1; 9 bases line up with TRBD1. Germline V CDR1 and CDR2: MGHDK, SYGVNS. Unmatched junction bases numbered 4, after V lost 1 base and J lost 1 base. The CDR3 is 16 amino acids. The DNA for the CDR3 is TGTGCCAGCAGTGAATCGATGGGACAGGGGAACACTGAAGCTTTCTTT. It encodes CASSESMGQGNTEAFF.

The chain recombines TRBV7-6 with TRBJ1-4, with a weak D call TRBD1 (5 bases). CDR1 is SGHVS and CDR2 is FNYEAQ in the germline V gene. V was pared by 5 bases and J by 2 bases, with 15 bases between. CDR3 length equals 16 residues. The CDR3 DNA follows: TGTGCCAGCAGCCCTCGGTCTCCAGGGACTAATGAAAAACTGTTTTTT. This encodes CASSPRSPGTNEKLFF.

The rearrangement joins TRBV4-1 to TRBJ1-5; D unresolved. Germline CDR1 MGHRA, CDR2 YSYEKL. The length of the CDR3 is 12 residues. V was cut by 1 base and J by 6 bases, with 4 bases left in between. The CDR3 loop reads CASSQVGQPQHF. Written as DNA, the CDR3 is TGCGCCAGCAGCCAAGTCGGTCAGCCCCAGCATTTT.

This rearrangement joins TRBV19 to TRBJ2-2, with 12 bases fitting TRBD1. The CDR3 is 16 residues long. Trimming at V came to 3 bases and at J to 6 bases, leaving 5 bases not matched to a gene. Germline V gives CDR1 LNHDA, CDR2 SQIVND (reference sequence). The DNA of the CDR3 is TGTGCCAGTAGTATTTCCGGGACAGGGGGCTCCGGGGAGCTGTTTTTT. It yields the protein CASSISGTGGSGELFF.

This sequence joins TRBV27 and TRBJ2-1; 8 bases fit TRBD2. J was trimmed by 0 bases and V by 4 bases; bases with no gene match: 14. The length of the CDR3 is 19 residues. Germline V lookup: CDR1 MNHEY, CDR2 SMNVEV (reference sequence). The CDR3: CASSSPGLGIRSSYNEQFF. DNA for the CDR3: TGTGCCAGCAGTTCTCCGGGACTAGGGATAAGGAGCTCCTACAATGAGCAGTTCTTC.

This chain links TRBV21-1 with TRBJ1-1; the table calls TRBD1, which could not be checked here. TRBV21-1 corresponds to a pseudogene. The CDR3 has 15 amino acids. CDR3 amino acids: CASSPRAGLNTEAFF. In nucleotides, the CDR3 is TGTGCCAGCAGCCCCCGTGCAGGTCTGAACACTGAAGCTTTCTTT.

The CDR3 protein is CASGTDRFTDTQYF. For the CDR3, the DNA is TGTGCTAGTGGGACCGACAGGTTCACAGATACGCAGTATTTT. The chain carries TRBV12-5 and TRBJ2-3, with D maybe TRBD1 (6 bases). The germline V and J ends were trimmed by 6 bases and 2 bases, with 12 bases remaining between them. This CDR3 has 14 amino acids. CDR1 is LGHNT and CDR2 is FRNRAP in the germline V gene.

This clone was observed a handful of times. The V gene is TRBV11-3, the J gene TRBJ1-2, with a weak D call TRBD1 (6 bases). V was trimmed by 4 bases and J by 3 bases, leaving 21 bases between them. Germline V gives CDR1 SGHNT, CDR2 YENEEA. The CDR3 is made up of 17 amino acids. The CDR3 nucleotides are TGTGCCAGCAGCTGGGACCAAGGTACAGGGTCGGACTATGGCTACACCTTC. Its translation: CASSWDQGTGSDYGYTF.

V and J are TRBV5-6 and TRBJ2-3, with 8 bases that match TRBD2. Germline V CDR1 and CDR2: SGHDT, YYEEEE. There are 17 residues in the CDR3. V lost 4 bases and J lost 0; bases outside the gene matches: 10. For the CDR3, the DNA is TGTGCCAGCAGCCCGGGAGGGGGAATGACTAGCACAGATACGCAGTATTTT. Translated, it gives CASSPGGGMTSTDTQYF.

Only one count was recorded for this clone. This sequence joins TRBV12-3 or TRBV12-4 and TRBJ1-1; the D gene is possibly TRBD1 (6 bases). V lost 8 bases and J 5 bases, leaving 15 bases between the germline ends. The CDR3 has 13 amino acids. CDR3 in amino acids: CASHQERGTEAFF. In nucleotides, the CDR3 is TGTGCCAGCCACCAGGAGAGGGGGACTGAAGCTTTCTTT.

The chain recombines TRBV14 with TRBJ2-2; 10 bases fit TRBD2. The CDR3 spans 16 residues. CDR1 and CDR2 from the germline V gene are SGHDN and FVKESK. Unmatched junction bases numbered 5, after V lost 3 bases and J lost 4 bases. The CDR3: CASSHRTSGSTGELFF. CDR3 DNA sequence: TGTGCCAGCAGCCATAGGACTAGCGGCAGCACCGGGGAGCTGTTTTTT.

This chain uses TRBV2 with TRBJ1-2; D unresolved. The CDR3 spans 16 residues. V was shortened by 2 bases and J by 4 bases, with 17 bases between the two germline ends. Germline-derived CDR1 and CDR2 are SNHLY and FYNNEI. The CDR3 loop reads CASSENSVRLSYGYTF. As DNA, the CDR3 is TGTGCCAGCAGTGAAAATTCGGTGCGCCTAAGCTATGGCTACACCTTC.

The rearrangement links TRBV6-5 to TRBJ1-4, with no clear D. V lost 7 bases and J 0 bases, leaving 9 bases between the germline ends. Germline CDR1 reads MNHEY; CDR2 reads SVGAGI. The CDR3 is made up of 14 amino acids. The CDR3, as DNA: TGTGCCAGCACACAGCTTACAACTAATGAAAAACTGTTTTTT. Its translation is CASTQLTTNEKLFF.

The chain couples TRBV29-1 to TRBJ2-4; possibly TRBD1 for D (6 bases). This CDR3 has 12 amino acids. V lost 3 bases to trimming and J lost 7 bases, with 10 bases between them. Per germline, CDR1 SQVTM and CDR2 ANQGSEA. The CDR3 region is CSVDSGENIQYF. The CDR3 DNA sequence: TGCAGCGTTGATTCAGGGGAGAACATTCAGTACTTC.

This clone was recorded once. V is TRBV3-1 (or the pseudogene TRBV3-2) and J is TRBJ2-3; D gene uncertain. Deletions cut 4 bases from V and 6 bases from J, with 11 bases between. The CDR3 contains 13 residues. Germline V gene data show CDR1 as LGHDT and CDR2 as YNNKEL (reference sequence). The CDR3 sequence: CASSRGWVDTQYF. CDR3 DNA sequence: TGTGCCAGCAGCCGCGGTTGGGTGGATACGCAGTATTTT.

The V call is TRBV19, the J call TRBJ2-2; 10 bases agree with TRBD1. CDR1 and CDR2 (germline): LNHDA, SQIVND (reference sequence). CDR3 length: 14 residues. The V gene end was trimmed by 8 bases and the J gene end by 2 bases; junction bases not matched to a gene: 2. The CDR3 loop reads CASRDRGNTGELFF. CDR3 bases: TGTGCCAGTCGGGACAGGGGAAACACCGGGGAGCTGTTTTTT.

This clone has just one count. The CDR3 is CASGQLSSYNSPLHF. CDR3 sequence (DNA): TGTGCCAGCGGACAGCTTAGCTCCTATAATTCACCCCTCCACTTT. The V and J genes are TRBV6-5 and TRBJ1-6; possible D gene TRBD1, 6 bases. The germline V gene encodes CDR1 MNHEY and CDR2 SVGAGI. This CDR3 spans 15 amino acids. The V end was cut by 8 bases, the J end by 0 bases, with 11 bases between.

The chain is built from TRBV3-1 (or the pseudogene TRBV3-2) and TRBJ1-5; D is perhaps TRBD1 (5 bases). The CDR3 extends over 14 amino acids. The V end was cut by 1 base, the J end by 5 bases, with 9 bases between. The germline CDR1 and CDR2 sequences are LGHDT and YNNKEL (reference sequence). The CDR3 bases are TGTGCCAGCAGCCAAGGACAGAGACATCAGCCCCAGCATTTT. Translated, it gives CASSQGQRHQPQHF.

This clone was counted between two and nine times. J is TRBJ1-6 and V is TRBV5-1, with D tentatively TRBD1 (5 bases). CDR3 size: 17 residues. The V end lost 4 bases, the J end lost 7 bases, and 21 bases lay between the germline ends. Germline assignment: CDR1 SGHRS and CDR2 YFSETQ. CDR3 sequence: CASSKMGGVGQNSPLHF. DNA for the CDR3: TGCGCCAGCAGCAAGATGGGCGGTGTGGGGCAAAATTCACCCCTCCACTTT.

The chain combines TRBV18 with TRBJ1-5, with D hard to call. CDR1 is KGHSH, CDR2 LQKENI, per germline. The CDR3 has 14 amino acids. The V end lost 3 bases, the J end lost 0 bases, and 6 bases lay between the germline ends. The CDR3 DNA sequence: TGTGCCAGCTCACCTAACTATAGCAATCAGCCCCAGCATTTT. Translated, it gives CASSPNYSNQPQHF.

In this sample, this clone turned up many times. V usage is TRBV7-9 and J usage is TRBJ1-1; D is ambiguous. Trimming pared 0 bases from V and 2 bases from J, leaving 7 bases between. The CDR3 has 14 amino acids. Germline CDR1 SEHNR, CDR2 FQNEAQ (reference sequence). The CDR3 DNA follows: TGTGCCAGCAGCTTAGCGGTGAGAAACACTGAAGCTTTCTTT. Its translation: CASSLAVRNTEAFF.

The gene calls are TRBV4-1 and TRBJ2-1; maybe TRBD1 (5 bases). The germline V gene encodes CDR1 MGHRA and CDR2 YSYEKL. V was pared by 1 base and J by 10 bases, with 8 bases between. The CDR3 spans 12 residues. CDR3 residues: CASSQVAGEQFF. In nucleotides, the CDR3 is TGCGCCAGCAGCCAAGTCGCAGGGGAGCAGTTCTTC.

The rearrangement joins TRBV13 to TRBJ1-6, with 9 bases lining up with TRBD1. The CDR3 loop spans 14 amino acids. Germline lookup yields CDR1 PRHDT and CDR2 FYEKMQ (reference sequence). Trimming removed 5 bases from V and 10 bases from J; junction bases left unmatched: 6. Here the CDR3 DNA reads TGTGCCAGCAGCACTGGACAGGGGAGATCACCCCTCCACTTT. It is translated as CASSTGQGRSPLHF.

There are a few counts of this clone. The gene calls are TRBV5-1 and TRBJ1-1; D not resolved. V was shortened by 3 bases and J by 1 base, with 10 bases between the two germline ends. Germline-derived CDR1 and CDR2 are SGHRS and YFSETQ. The CDR3 totals 14 residues. In nucleotides, the CDR3 is TGCGCCAGCAGCTCTAAAGTAGAGAACACTGAAGCTTTCTTT. Translation gives CASSSKVENTEAFF. Supplemented by reference TRBV5-1 and TRBJ1-1, the full variable domain reads KAGVTQTPRYLIKTRGQQVTLSCSPISGHRSVSWYQQTPGQGLQFLFEYFSETQRNKGNFPGRFSGRQFSNSRSEMNVSTLELGDSALYLCASSSKVENTEAFFGQGTRLTVV.

The J gene is TRBJ1-2, the V gene TRBV2, with 7 bases identical to TRBD1. This CDR3 is 12 amino acids long. The ends lost 8 bases at V and 8 bases at J; junction bases unmatched: 8. Germline CDR1 SNHLY, CDR2 FYNNEI. CDR3 residues: CASGGQDPGYTF. CDR3 bases: TGTGCCAGCGGAGGACAGGACCCCGGCTACACCTTC.

The rearrangement joins TRBV19 to TRBJ2-3; 12 bases fit TRBD2. J was trimmed by 3 bases and V by 6 bases; bases with no gene match: 4. The CDR3 totals 15 residues. Looked up from germline, CDR1 is LNHDA and CDR2 is SQIVND (reference sequence). The CDR3 DNA follows: TGTGCCAGTAGACCTAGCGGGAGGGTAACAGATACGCAGTATTTT. This codes for CASRPSGRVTDTQYF.

This clone has more than one count but fewer than ten. The V gene is TRBV2, the J gene TRBJ1-2; 8 positions match TRBD1. The germline CDR1 and CDR2 sequences are SNHLY and FYNNEI. V was clipped by 3 bases and J by 4 bases; unmatched bases: 7. CDR3 length: 15 residues. CDR3 loop: CASSELEGQVYGYTF. The CDR3, as DNA: TGTGCCAGCAGTGAGTTAGAGGGACAGGTCTATGGCTACACCTTC.